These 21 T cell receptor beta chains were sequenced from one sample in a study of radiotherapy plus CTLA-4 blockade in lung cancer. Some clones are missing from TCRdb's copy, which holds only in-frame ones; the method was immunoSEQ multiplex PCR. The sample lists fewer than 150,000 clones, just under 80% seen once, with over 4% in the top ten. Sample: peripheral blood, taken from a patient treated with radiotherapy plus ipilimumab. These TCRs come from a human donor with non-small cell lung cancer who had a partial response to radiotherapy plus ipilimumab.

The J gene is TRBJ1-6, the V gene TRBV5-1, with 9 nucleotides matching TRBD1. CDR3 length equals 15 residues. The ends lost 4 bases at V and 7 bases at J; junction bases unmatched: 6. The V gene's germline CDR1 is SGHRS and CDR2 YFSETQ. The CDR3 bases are TGCGCCAGCAGCACACAGGGGGCGGACAATTCACCCCTCCACTTT. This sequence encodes CASSTQGADNSPLHF.

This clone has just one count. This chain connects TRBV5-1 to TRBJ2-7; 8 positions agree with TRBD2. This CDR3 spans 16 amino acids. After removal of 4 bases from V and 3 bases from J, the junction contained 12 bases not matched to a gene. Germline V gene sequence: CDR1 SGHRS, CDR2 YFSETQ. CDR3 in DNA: TGCGCCAGCAGCGGTGGTGGCGGCGGGGGGATCTACGAGCAGTACTTC. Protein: CASSGGGGGGIYEQYF.

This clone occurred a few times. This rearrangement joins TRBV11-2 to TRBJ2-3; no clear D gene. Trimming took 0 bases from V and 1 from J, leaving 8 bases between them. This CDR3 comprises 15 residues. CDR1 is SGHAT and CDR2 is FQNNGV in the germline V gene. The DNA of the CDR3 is TGTGCCAGCAGCTTAGACGGTTACGGCACAGATACGCAGTATTTT. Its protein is CASSLDGYGTDTQYF. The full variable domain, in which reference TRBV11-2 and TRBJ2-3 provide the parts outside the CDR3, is EAGVAQSPRYKIIEKRQSVAFWCNPISGHATLYWYQQILGQGPKLLIQFQNNGVVDDSQLPKDRFSAERLKGVDSTLKIQPAKLEDSAVYLCASSLDGYGTDTQYFGPGTRLTVL.

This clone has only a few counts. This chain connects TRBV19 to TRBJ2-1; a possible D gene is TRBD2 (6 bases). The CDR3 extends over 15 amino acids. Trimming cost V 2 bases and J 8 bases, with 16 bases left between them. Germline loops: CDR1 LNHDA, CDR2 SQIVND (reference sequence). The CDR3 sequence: CASSIIPSARHEQFF. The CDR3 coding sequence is TGTGCCAGTAGTATAATCCCTAGCGCGAGACATGAGCAGTTCTTC.

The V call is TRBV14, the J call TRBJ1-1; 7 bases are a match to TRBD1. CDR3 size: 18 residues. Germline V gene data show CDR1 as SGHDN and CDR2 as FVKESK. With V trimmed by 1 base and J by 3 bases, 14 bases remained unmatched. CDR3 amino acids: CASSQVRNSRGRYTEAFF. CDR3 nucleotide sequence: TGTGCCAGCAGCCAAGTAAGGAATTCGAGGGGGCGTTACACTGAAGCTTTCTTT.

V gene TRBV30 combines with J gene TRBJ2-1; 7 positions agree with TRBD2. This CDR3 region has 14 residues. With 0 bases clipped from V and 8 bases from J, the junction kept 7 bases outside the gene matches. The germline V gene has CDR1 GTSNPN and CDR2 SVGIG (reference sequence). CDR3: CAWSVFGGGYEQFF. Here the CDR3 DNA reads TGTGCCTGGAGTGTATTTGGGGGAGGGTATGAGCAGTTCTTC.

DNA of the CDR3: TGTGCCAGCAGCTTACAGGGAGAGGCTTTCTTT. As protein: CASSLQGEAFF. V is TRBV5-6 and J is TRBJ1-1, with D perhaps TRBD1 (6 bases). Germline assignment: CDR1 SGHDT and CDR2 YYEEEE. Trimming pared 2 bases from V and 11 bases from J, leaving 10 bases between. The CDR3 sequence is 11 residues long.

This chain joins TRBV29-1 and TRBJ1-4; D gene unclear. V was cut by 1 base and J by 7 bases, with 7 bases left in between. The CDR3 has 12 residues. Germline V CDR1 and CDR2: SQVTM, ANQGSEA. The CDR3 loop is CSVEGAGEKLFF. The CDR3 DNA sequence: TGCAGCGTTGAAGGGGCGGGTGAAAAACTGTTTTTT.

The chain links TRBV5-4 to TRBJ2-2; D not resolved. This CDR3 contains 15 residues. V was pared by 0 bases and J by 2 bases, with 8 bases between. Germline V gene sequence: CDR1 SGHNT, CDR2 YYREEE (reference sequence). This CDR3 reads CASSLAVGNTGELFF. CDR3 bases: TGTGCCAGCAGCTTGGCAGTTGGTAACACCGGGGAGCTGTTTTTT.

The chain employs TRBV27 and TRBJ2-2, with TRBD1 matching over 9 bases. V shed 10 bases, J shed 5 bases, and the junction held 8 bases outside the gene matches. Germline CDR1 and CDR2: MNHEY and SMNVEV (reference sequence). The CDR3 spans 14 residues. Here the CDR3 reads CATKTGGGTGELFF. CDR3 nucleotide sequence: TGTGCCACCAAAACAGGGGGCGGAACCGGGGAGCTGTTTTTT.

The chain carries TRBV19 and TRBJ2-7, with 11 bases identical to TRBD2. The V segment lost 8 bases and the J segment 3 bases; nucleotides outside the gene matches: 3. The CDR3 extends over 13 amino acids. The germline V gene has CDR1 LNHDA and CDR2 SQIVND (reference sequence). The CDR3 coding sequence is TGTGCCAGTTCTAGCGGGAGGATCTACGAGCAGTACTTC. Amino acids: CASSSGRIYEQYF.

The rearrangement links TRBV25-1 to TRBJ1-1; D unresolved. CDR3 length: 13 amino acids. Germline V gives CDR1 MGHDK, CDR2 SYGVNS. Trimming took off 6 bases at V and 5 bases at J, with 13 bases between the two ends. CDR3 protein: CASREVGRTEAFF. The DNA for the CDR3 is TGTGCCAGCAGGGAAGTAGGCAGGACTGAAGCTTTCTTT.

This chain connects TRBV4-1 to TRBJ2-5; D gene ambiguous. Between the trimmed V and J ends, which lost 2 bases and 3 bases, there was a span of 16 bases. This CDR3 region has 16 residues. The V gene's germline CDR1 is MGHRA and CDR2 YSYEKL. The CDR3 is CASSQLYIGQKETQYF. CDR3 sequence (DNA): TGCGCCAGCAGCCAACTGTACATTGGCCAAAAAGAGACCCAGTACTTC.

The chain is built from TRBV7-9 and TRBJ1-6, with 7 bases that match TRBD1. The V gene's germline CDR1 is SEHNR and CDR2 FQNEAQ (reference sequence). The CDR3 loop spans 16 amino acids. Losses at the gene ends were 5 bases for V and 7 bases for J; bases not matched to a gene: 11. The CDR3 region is CASSRKSGTANSPLHF. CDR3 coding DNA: TGTGCCAGCAGCCGAAAGTCCGGGACAGCAAATTCACCCCTCCACTTT.

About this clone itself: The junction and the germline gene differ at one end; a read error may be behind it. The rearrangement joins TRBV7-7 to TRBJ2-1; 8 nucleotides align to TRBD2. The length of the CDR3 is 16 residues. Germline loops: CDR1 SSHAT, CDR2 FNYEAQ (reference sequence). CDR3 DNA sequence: TGTGCTAGCAGCTTAGGCTTTAGCGGGAACTACAATGAGCAGTTCTTC. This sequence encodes CASSLGFSGNYNEQFF.

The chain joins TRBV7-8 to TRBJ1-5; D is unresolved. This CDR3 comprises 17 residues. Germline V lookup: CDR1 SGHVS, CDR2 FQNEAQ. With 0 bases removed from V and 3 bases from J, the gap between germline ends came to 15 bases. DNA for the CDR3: TGTGCCAGCAGCTTAGCTACGATTTTCGGTTTCAATCAGCCCCAGCATTTT. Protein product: CASSLATIFGFNQPQHF.

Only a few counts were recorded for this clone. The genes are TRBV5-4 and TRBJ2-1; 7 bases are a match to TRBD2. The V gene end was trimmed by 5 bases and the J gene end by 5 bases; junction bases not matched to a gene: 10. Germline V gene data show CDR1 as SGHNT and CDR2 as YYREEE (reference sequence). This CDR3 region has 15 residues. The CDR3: CASSTLGLVHNEQFF. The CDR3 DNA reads TGTGCCAGCAGTACCCTAGGACTAGTACACAATGAGCAGTTCTTC.

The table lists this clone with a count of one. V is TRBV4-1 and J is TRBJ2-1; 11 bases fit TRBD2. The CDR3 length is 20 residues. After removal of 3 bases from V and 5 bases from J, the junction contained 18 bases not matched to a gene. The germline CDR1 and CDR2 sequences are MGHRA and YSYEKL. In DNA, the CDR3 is TGCGCCAGCAGCCATACCCGTGGAACTAGCGGGAGCAAACCTGACAATGAGCAGTTCTTC. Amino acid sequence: CASSHTRGTSGSKPDNEQFF.

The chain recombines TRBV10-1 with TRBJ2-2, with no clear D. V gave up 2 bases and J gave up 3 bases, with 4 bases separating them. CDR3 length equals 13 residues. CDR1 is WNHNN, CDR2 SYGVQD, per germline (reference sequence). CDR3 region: CASSEQYTGELFF. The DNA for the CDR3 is TGCGCCAGCAGTGAGCAGTACACCGGGGAGCTGTTTTTT.

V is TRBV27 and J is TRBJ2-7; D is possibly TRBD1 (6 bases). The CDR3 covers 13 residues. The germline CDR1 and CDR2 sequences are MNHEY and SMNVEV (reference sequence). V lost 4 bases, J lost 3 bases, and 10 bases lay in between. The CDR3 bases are TGTGCCAGCAGTTCCGCGGACAGCTACGAGCAGTACTTC. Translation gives CASSSADSYEQYF.

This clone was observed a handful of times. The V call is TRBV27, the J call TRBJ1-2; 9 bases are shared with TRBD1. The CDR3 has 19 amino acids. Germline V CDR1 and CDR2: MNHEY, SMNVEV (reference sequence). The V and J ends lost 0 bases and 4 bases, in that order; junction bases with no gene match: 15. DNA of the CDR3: TGTGCCAGCAGTTTATCTCGGGACAGGGCGCCCCTGACTTCCTATGGCTACACCTTC. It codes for CASSLSRDRAPLTSYGYTF.